Below, 17 T cell receptor beta chains from the same sample are listed, as sequenced in a study of cytomegalovirus exposure and HLA in healthy donors. The study ran its PCR with 60 Vbeta and 13 Jbeta primers. Data came from immunoSEQ multiplex PCR; TCRdb stores just in-frame clones and leaves some out. The data hold some 97,000 clones, with 65% to 90% observed a single time. Sequenced sample: PBMCs. These TCRs come from a woman between 18 and 30 years old in good health and CMV-seronegative.

This clone turned up a few times. This chain uses TRBV7-9 with TRBJ2-7; 9 bases line up with TRBD1. With V trimmed by 2 bases and J by 2 bases, 4 bases remained unmatched. Germline assignment: CDR1 SEHNR and CDR2 FQNEAQ (reference sequence). This CDR3 is 15 amino acids long. This CDR3 reads CASSLRGQGTYEQYF. The CDR3 DNA is TGTGCCAGCAGCTTAAGGGGACAGGGTACCTACGAGCAGTACTTC.

This rearrangement joins TRBV27 to TRBJ2-7, with 11 bases identical to TRBD2. V gave up 5 bases and J gave up 0 bases; unmatched junction bases: 12. There are 18 residues in the CDR3. The V gene's germline CDR1 is MNHEY and CDR2 SMNVEV (reference sequence). This CDR3 is CASSPSSSGRNPSYEQYF. In nucleotides, the CDR3 is TGTGCCAGCAGTCCGTCGTCTAGCGGGAGGAACCCCTCCTACGAGCAGTACTTC.

The J gene is TRBJ1-1, the V gene TRBV6-5; D gene unclear. This CDR3 comprises 14 residues. Germline V gene lookup returns CDR1 MNHEY and CDR2 SVGAGI. Trimming pared 6 bases from V and 0 bases from J, leaving 11 bases between. In DNA, the CDR3 is TGTGCCAGCAGCCCCTTTGAGGTGAACACTGAAGCTTTCTTT. Amino acid sequence: CASSPFEVNTEAFF.

The gene calls are TRBV4-3 and TRBJ2-7, with D uncertain. The CDR3 has 14 residues. V lost 2 bases and J lost 2, with 10 bases in between. Germline assignment: CDR1 LGHNA and CDR2 YSLEER. The CDR3 spells CASSQFLTTYEQYF. Here the CDR3 DNA reads TGCGCCAGCAGCCAATTTTTGACAACCTACGAGCAGTACTTC.

The chain combines TRBV7-8 with TRBJ1-5; D might be TRBD1 (5 bases). Germline assignment: CDR1 SGHVS and CDR2 FQNEAQ. The CDR3 spans 14 residues. Trimming left V 2 bases short and J 5 bases short, with 10 bases between. CDR3: CASSLSGAHQPQHF. The CDR3 nucleotides are TGTGCCAGCAGCTTATCTGGGGCCCATCAGCCCCAGCATTTT.

V is TRBV19 and J is TRBJ1-2; 10 bases map to TRBD1. Germline-derived CDR1 and CDR2 are LNHDA and SQIVND (reference sequence). The length of the CDR3 is 17 residues. V lost 3 bases to trimming and J lost 3 bases; unmatched junction nucleotides: 10. CDR3 bases: TGTGCCAGTAGTATGCGGGGACAGGGGCGCAGTCACTATGGCTACACCTTC. It specifies CASSMRGQGRSHYGYTF.

The CDR3 coding sequence is TGTGCCAGCACCGAGGGGGCAGGGGTAGGACCTAACTATGGCTACACCTTC. Amino acids: CASTEGAGVGPNYGYTF. V is TRBV2 and J is TRBJ1-2; 7 positions agree with TRBD1. Germline values: CDR1 SNHLY, CDR2 FYNNEI. V trimming: 7 bases; J trimming: 0 bases; junction bases outside the gene matches: 14. The CDR3 runs 17 residues. Together with reference TRBV2 and TRBJ1-2, the CDR3 gives the full variable domain: EPEVTQTPSHQVTQMGQEVILRCVPISNHLYFYWYRQILGQKVEFLVSFYNNEISEKSEIFDDQFSVERPDGSNFTLKIRSTKLEDSAMYFCASTEGAGVGPNYGYTFGSGTRLTVV.

The J gene is TRBJ2-7, the V gene TRBV7-2; TRBD2 might be the D (5 bases). This CDR3 has 13 residues. Trimming pared 4 bases from V and 0 bases from J, leaving 7 bases between. CDR1 and CDR2 (germline): SGHTA, FQGNSA. CDR3: CASSSLDSYEQYF. The CDR3 region has the DNA TGTGCCAGCAGCTCACTAGACTCCTACGAGCAGTACTTC.

The gene calls are TRBV28 and TRBJ1-2; D may be TRBD1 (6 bases). The length of the CDR3 is 16 residues. Per the germline V gene, CDR1 is MDHEN and CDR2 is SYDVKM. With 6 bases removed from V and 7 bases from J, the gap between germline ends came to 24 bases. The CDR3 DNA follows: TGTGCCAGCAGCTCACATCCTAACGCGGGGGCGCGTGGCTACACCTTC. Its translation is CASSSHPNAGARGYTF.

This clone was detected a few times. The CDR3, as DNA: TGTGCCGTCAAACTAGCCGCGTCCTACGAGCAGTACTTC. Its translation: CAVKLAASYEQYF. The V gene is TRBV10-3, the J gene TRBJ2-7, with TRBD2 as a possible D gene (6 bases). The CDR3 loop spans 13 amino acids. The V end lost 11 bases, the J end lost 1 base, and 15 bases lay between the germline ends. Germline CDR1 reads ENHRY; CDR2 reads SYGVKD.

V gene TRBV28 combines with J gene TRBJ1-3; unclear D gene. V was shortened by 3 bases and J by 4 bases, with 10 bases between the two germline ends. The CDR3 extends over 14 amino acids. CDR1 is MDHEN and CDR2 is SYDVKM in the germline V gene. The CDR3 region has the DNA TGTGCCAGCAGTTTGGTCGACACAGGAAACACCATATATTTT. Translated: CASSLVDTGNTIYF.

V and J are TRBV28 and TRBJ2-1, with 11 positions matching TRBD2. Germline trimming cut 5 bases from V and 5 bases from J; bases unmatched to any gene: 14. There are 18 residues in the CDR3. CDR1 is MDHEN, CDR2 SYDVKM, per germline. The CDR3 coding sequence is TGTGCCAGCAGTCTCCCACTAGCGGGAGTTCGGGGTCACAATGAGCAGTTCTTC. It specifies CASSLPLAGVRGHNEQFF.

V and J are TRBV2 and TRBJ2-6; 8 positions match TRBD1. The ends lost 3 bases at V and 2 bases at J; junction bases unmatched: 3. The CDR3 loop spans 16 amino acids. Germline values: CDR1 SNHLY, CDR2 FYNNEI. CDR3 DNA sequence: TGTGCCAGCAGTGAGTTACAGGGGGCTGGGGCCAACGTCCTGACTTTC. It translates to CASSELQGAGANVLTF.

This chain joins TRBV6-5 and TRBJ2-7, with 7 bases matching TRBD1. CDR3 length: 13 amino acids. V lost 6 bases to trimming and J lost 2 bases; unmatched junction nucleotides: 4. CDR1 is MNHEY and CDR2 is SVGAGI in the germline V gene. The CDR3, as DNA: TGTGCCAGCAGCCTCGGGACAGCCTACGAGCAGTACTTC. Translation: CASSLGTAYEQYF.

The CDR3, as DNA: TGTGCCAGCAGCGCCGGACTAGCGGGAAGTGAAAACGAGCAGTACTTC. Translated, it gives CASSAGLAGSENEQYF. The chain couples TRBV9 to TRBJ2-7; 12 positions agree with TRBD2. Germline values: CDR1 SGDLS, CDR2 YYNGEE. The trim removed 3 bases at V and 5 bases at J, leaving 9 bases unmatched. CDR3 size: 16 residues.

The CDR3 protein is CASSTKTGLNTEAFF. As DNA, the CDR3 is TGTGCCAGCTCAACCAAGACAGGATTGAACACTGAAGCTTTCTTT. This rearrangement joins TRBV18 to TRBJ1-1; the D gene is possibly TRBD1 (6 bases). Germline V CDR1 and CDR2: KGHSH, LQKENI. The CDR3 is 15 amino acids. Trimming removed 5 bases at V and 0 bases at J, with 13 bases between.

V is TRBV11-2 and J is TRBJ2-3, with 11 nucleotides matching TRBD2. The CDR3 extends over 17 amino acids. The V segment lost 0 bases and the J segment 5 bases; nucleotides outside the gene matches: 7. In germline, CDR1 is SGHAT, CDR2 FQNNGV. CDR3: CASSLDWLAGGRDTQYF. In DNA, the CDR3 is TGTGCCAGCAGCTTAGACTGGCTAGCGGGAGGACGAGATACGCAGTATTTT.